The sample holds a few counts of the clone carrying this T cell receptor (beta chain). The target antigen is unknown. Germline CDR1 SGHVS, CDR2 FQNEAQ. Trimming took 5 bases from V and 4 from J, leaving 24 bases between them. This CDR3 region has 17 residues. The sample originates from a study of beta chain features in type 1 diabetes. Study-wide context: All of the samples together had around 110,000,000 sorted cells examined.

Whole-study results and caveats: All four CD4+ subsets from Type 1 diabetes patients carried moderately but significantly shorter TCRB CDR3s.

One heparinised blood draw averaging about 116 mL was given by each donor. Expressed TCRB transcripts were sequenced because the isolated RNA had all been reverse transcribed beforehand. Deep immunoSEQ sequencing covered naive, central memory and regulatory T cell samples. Clones were sequenced by immunoSEQ multiplex PCR, and TCRdb holds only the in-frame ones, with some missing. The sample consists of about 390,000 clones, around 10% of them appearing once. Sequencing was done on a sample of central memory CD4+ T cells from blood. The chain has TRBV7-8 and TRBJ2-7; D is perhaps TRBD2 (6 bases). The origin of this receptor is a man younger than 45 with type 1 diabetes. CDR3 amino acids: CASSQGLRRTTLYEQYF. In nucleotides, the CDR3 is TGTGCCAGCAGCCAGGGACTCCGCCGAACAACGCTTTACGAGCAGTACTTC.